This record looks at one T cell receptor (beta chain) sequence and its context. Its antigen is not identified. The data are from a study of CD8 T cells in ankylosing spondylitis. Findings of the study overall: It appeared that ankylosing spondylitis blood was characterized by a TCR beta motif of fewer than ten highly homologous variants. Disease-linked clones reportedly concentrated significantly in matched ankylosing spondylitis synovial fluid.

TCRdb fed the 5' RACE reads into MiXCR, producing one record per CDR3 protein. The table shows about 480,000 distinct CDR3 sequences, with roughly 18% occurring only once. The CDR3 runs to 18 residues. V shed 5 bases and J shed 2 bases, with 23 bases lying between them. Input material: blood, either unsorted or a sorted T cell fraction (not recorded which). The rearrangement links TRBV12-3 or TRBV12-4 to TRBJ2-3, with D possibly TRBD1 on 6 matching bases. This receptor was identified in a male donor with ankylosing spondylitis. This CDR3 reads CASSVKRWAGALTDTQYF. The CDR3 DNA reads TGTGCCAGCAGTGTAAAAAGGTGGGCAGGGGCCCTCACAGATACGCAGTATTTT.